The present T cell receptor (beta chain) was sequenced within a study of T cell changes during pregnancy in multiple sclerosis. Profiling relied on immunoSEQ multiplex PCR, and the TCRdb table lists in-frame clones only, not all of them. The repertoire holds about 80,000 clones, with 85% to 95% as singletons. This clone was recorded a few times. Germline CDR1 and CDR2: SEHNR and FQNEAQ (reference sequence). V lost 5 bases to trimming and J lost 6 bases; unmatched junction nucleotides: 8. The CDR3 covers 15 residues. The sequencing here drew on peripheral blood, taken in the third trimester of pregnancy. V and J are TRBV7-9 and TRBJ1-5; 9 positions agree with TRBD1. The source of this sequence is a female donor with multiple sclerosis, enrolled in a pregnancy study. The CDR3 DNA reads as TGTGCCAGCAGCCACGGGACAGGGATAGGTCAGCCCCAGCATTTT. Its translation: CASSHGTGIGQPQHF.